These T cell receptor beta chains were read from a single sample in a study of T cells after yellow fever vaccination. MiXCR was run by TCRdb on the 5' RACE reads, yielding one entry per CDR3 protein. The data hold fewer than 350,000 distinct CDR3 sequences, with about 3.5% observed a single time. The starting material was PBMCs, obtained on the day of the yellow fever booster vaccination. These receptors came from a man between 18 and 29 years old who received the YFV17D yellow fever vaccine. The CDR3 runs from the conserved cysteine through the conserved F or W. Clone size, where shown, is once, few, many, or a class for clones that have expanded.

v_gene	j_gene	abundance	CDR3aa
TRBV12-3/TRBV12-4	TRBJ2-2	-	CASSFGTWGESINPGELFF
TRBV20-1	TRBJ1-5	many	CSARGQGLGPQHF
TRBV13	TRBJ1-6	-	CASSSRGRGSPLHF
TRBV28	TRBJ1-1	many	CASSFAGARTEAFF
TRBV6-6	TRBJ1-1	many	CASSWDRVNTEAFF
TRBV12-3/TRBV12-4	TRBJ2-5	many	CASSQQGAGRQETQYF
TRBV5-4	TRBJ2-1	many	CASSLDSGVTEQFF
TRBV6-5	TRBJ2-5	many	CASSYSLGGGLGETQYF
TRBV5-4	TRBJ1-1	-	CASSPDRGTTEAFF
TRBV20-1	TRBJ1-1	-	CSAGAQGTEAFF
TRBV12-3/TRBV12-4	TRBJ2-7	few	CASSPSGDTSYEQYF
TRBV5-1	TRBJ1-2	-	CASSMDRGRVGYTF
TRBV12-3/TRBV12-4	TRBJ2-4	many	CASSFSRGDLAKNIQYF
TRBV20-1	TRBJ1-1	many	CSARDRKAFF
TRBV7-2	TRBJ2-3	many	CASSLYPLGSGGADTQYF
TRBV29-1	TRBJ2-5	-	CSVEGPVRETQYF
TRBV6-2/TRBV6-3	TRBJ1-1	many	CASRHGTINTEAFF
TRBV7-3	TRBJ2-1	many	CASSLIPSGGGHNEQFF
TRBV4-3	TRBJ2-3	many	CASSQRTGGRLDTQYF
TRBV5-6	TRBJ2-3	few	CASSLASQDHNTQYF
TRBV5-5	TRBJ2-7	few	CASSLFDAYEQYF
TRBV27	TRBJ2-1	few	CASSVNGAVEQFF
TRBV18	TRBJ2-2	few	CASSLRLAGSNTGELFF
TRBV24-1	TRBJ2-2	few	CATSDLLGSGGDTGELFF
TRBV20-1	TRBJ2-4	many	CSARDLDMGGKNIQYF
TRBV5-1	TRBJ2-5	few	CASATQGSETQYF
TRBV6-6	TRBJ2-3	many	CASSADRVSGGGDTQYF
TRBV12-3/TRBV12-4	TRBJ1-1	few	CASSHRMNTEAFF
TRBV5-4	TRBJ2-7	few	CASSLGHAGTGAGEQYF
TRBV4-3	TRBJ2-5	-	CASSQDLASGGRGTQYF
TRBV27	TRBJ2-3	many	CASSTPTGRPNTDTQYF
TRBV4-2	TRBJ2-7	-	CASSHPDRDYEQYF
TRBV6-6	TRBJ2-1	few	CASSYSLGLAEQFF
TRBV5-1	TRBJ2-1	many	CASSLMAGGDEQFF
TRBV12-3/TRBV12-4	TRBJ1-2	-	CASSFTGGTTMGYSF
TRBV7-2	TRBJ1-2	-	CASSLSGGRQGGYTF
TRBV6-2/TRBV6-3	TRBJ2-5	once	CASIQTGMDETQYF
TRBV12-5	TRBJ2-5	many	CASARGGFGETQYF
TRBV10-3	TRBJ2-1	few	CAISESLGRNYNEQFF
TRBV5-1	TRBJ2-5	-	CASRAGSLGETQYF
TRBV11-2	TRBJ2-3	few	CASRDGVTDTQYF
TRBV6-1	TRBJ1-2	many	CASSEDGGGNGYTF
TRBV19	TRBJ2-3	few	CASTSGQGLPDTQYF
TRBV6-4	TRBJ2-3	many	CASSDSGGATDTQYF
TRBV5-5	TRBJ1-4	many	CASQINFDEKLFF
TRBV9	TRBJ2-5	many	CASSVYEYGETQYF
TRBV7-2	TRBJ2-7	few	CASSLVRLAGGFYEQYF